The present T cell receptor (beta chain) was sequenced within a study of OX40 agonist ivuxolimab in advanced cancers. Study overall: People in dose escalation had one of these cancers: hepatocellular carcinoma, melanoma, renal cell or head and neck cancer.

CDR1 and CDR2 from the germline V gene are SGHTA and FQGTGA. J was trimmed by 6 bases and V by 1 base; bases with no gene match: 6. This CDR3 has 15 residues. Measured with immunoSEQ multiplex PCR; TCRdb has only the in-frame clones, and not every one. The repertoire holds roughly 70,000 clones, approximately 86% seen once, with around 0.73% in the top ten. The sampling schedule covered blood at baseline, cycle 4 day 1, and cycle 7 day 1. The sequence was obtained from an adult with an advanced solid tumor such as melanoma, head and neck, liver or kidney cancer. V is TRBV7-3 and J is TRBJ2-3; 8 bases align to TRBD2. The specimen comprised CD4+ or CD8+ T cells sorted from blood, sampled in a trial of the OX40 agonist ivuxolimab. The CDR3 DNA is TGTGCCAGCAGCTTAAGGATGCGGGGGGTCGATACGCAGTATTTT. Translated, it gives CASSLRMRGVDTQYF.